This T cell receptor (beta chain) appears in the sequencing data of a study of cytomegalovirus exposure and HLA in healthy donors. The CDR3 runs 15 residues. Trimming shortened V by 5 bases and J by 1 base, and 11 bases separated the two germline ends. Germline-derived CDR1 and CDR2 are MNHEY and SVGAGI. The PCR employed 60 Vbeta primers together with 13 Jbeta primers. Measured with immunoSEQ multiplex PCR; TCRdb has only the in-frame clones, and not every one. The sample table includes some 50,000 clones. Study-wide results and limits: Likely technical artifact: a cluster of highly shared sequence variants. Specific recognition of CMV antigens was confirmed in vitro for a few chains (all CMV-associated). Another analysis was done later, and it associated approximately 17,000 TCR beta sequences with HLA alleles at 0.05 false discovery rate.

On this clone itself: The antigen is undetermined.

The chain recombines TRBV6-5 with TRBJ1-4, with D possibly TRBD1 on 5 matching bases. The sample was PBMCs. The TCR originated in a middle-aged woman in good health and CMV-seronegative. The CDR3 region has the DNA TGTGCCAGCAGTCGGGGGAGCGTAACTAATGAAAAACTGTTTTTT. This sequence encodes CASSRGSVTNEKLFF.